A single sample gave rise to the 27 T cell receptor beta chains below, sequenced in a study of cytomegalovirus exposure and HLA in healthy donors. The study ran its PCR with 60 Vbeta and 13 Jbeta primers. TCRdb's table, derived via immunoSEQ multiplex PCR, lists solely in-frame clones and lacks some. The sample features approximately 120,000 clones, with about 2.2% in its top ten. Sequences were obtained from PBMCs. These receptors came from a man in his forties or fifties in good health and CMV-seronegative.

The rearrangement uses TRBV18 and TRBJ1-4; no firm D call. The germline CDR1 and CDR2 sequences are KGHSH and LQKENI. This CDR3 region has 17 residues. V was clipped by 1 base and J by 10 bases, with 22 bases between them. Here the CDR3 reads CASSPLGSVLSGGKLFF. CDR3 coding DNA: TGTGCCAGCTCACCACTTGGATCCGTACTTAGTGGCGGAAAACTGTTTTTT.

The CDR3 protein is CASSPQGNTIYF. For the CDR3, the DNA is TGTGCCAGCTCACCTCAGGGAAACACCATATATTTT. The J gene is TRBJ1-3, the V gene TRBV18; the D is unclear. The V gene's germline CDR1 is KGHSH and CDR2 LQKENI. The CDR3 is 12 amino acids. The V end lost 3 bases, the J end lost 4 bases, and 4 bases lay between the germline ends.

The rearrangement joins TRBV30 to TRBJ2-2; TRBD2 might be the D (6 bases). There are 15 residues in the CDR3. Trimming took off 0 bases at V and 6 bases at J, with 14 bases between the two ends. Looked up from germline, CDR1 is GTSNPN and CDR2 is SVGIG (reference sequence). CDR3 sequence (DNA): TGTGCCTGGAGTGTAACTAGCCGGGGCCCCGGGGAGCTGTTTTTT. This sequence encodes CAWSVTSRGPGELFF.

This CDR3 is CASSPGDRGPQPQHF. The CDR3 nucleotides read TGTGCCAGCAGCCCCGGGGACAGGGGGCCTCAGCCCCAGCATTTT. This sequence joins TRBV6-6 and TRBJ1-5, with TRBD1 matching over 12 bases. This CDR3 spans 15 amino acids. Germline V gives CDR1 MNHNY, CDR2 SVGAGI (reference sequence). Trimming cost V 6 bases and J 6 bases; bases outside gene matches: 6.

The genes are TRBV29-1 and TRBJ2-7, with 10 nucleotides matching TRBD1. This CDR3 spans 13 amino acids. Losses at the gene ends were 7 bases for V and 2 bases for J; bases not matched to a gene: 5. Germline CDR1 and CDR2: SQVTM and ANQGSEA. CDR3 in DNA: TGCAGCGCGACAGGGGGCGATACCTACGAGCAGTACTTC. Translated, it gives CSATGGDTYEQYF.

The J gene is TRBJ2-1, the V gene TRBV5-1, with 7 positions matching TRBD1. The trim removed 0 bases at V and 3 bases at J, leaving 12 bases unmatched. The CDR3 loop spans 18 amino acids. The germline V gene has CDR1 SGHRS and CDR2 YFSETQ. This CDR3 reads CASSLGPPGQLDYNEQFF. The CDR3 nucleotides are TGCGCCAGCAGCTTGGGCCCACCGGGACAGCTTGACTACAATGAGCAGTTCTTC.

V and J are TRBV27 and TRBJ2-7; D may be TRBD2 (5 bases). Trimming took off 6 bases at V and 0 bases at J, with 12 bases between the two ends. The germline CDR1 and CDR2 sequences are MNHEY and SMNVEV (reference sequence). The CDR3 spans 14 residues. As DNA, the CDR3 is TGTGCCAGCAGCAGATTAGGGAGCTCCTACGAGCAGTACTTC. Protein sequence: CASSRLGSSYEQYF.

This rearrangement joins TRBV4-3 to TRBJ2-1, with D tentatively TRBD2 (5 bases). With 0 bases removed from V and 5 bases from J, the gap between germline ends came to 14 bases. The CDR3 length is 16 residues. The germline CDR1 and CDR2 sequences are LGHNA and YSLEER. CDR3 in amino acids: CASSQEASRSNNEQFF. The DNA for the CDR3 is TGCGCCAGCAGCCAAGAGGCTAGCCGGAGTAACAATGAGCAGTTCTTC.

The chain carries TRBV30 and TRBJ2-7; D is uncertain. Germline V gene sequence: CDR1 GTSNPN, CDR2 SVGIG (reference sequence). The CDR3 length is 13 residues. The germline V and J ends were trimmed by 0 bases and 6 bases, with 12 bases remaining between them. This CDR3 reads CAWSVFTLAEQYF. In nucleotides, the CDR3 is TGTGCCTGGAGTGTATTCACTCTCGCCGAGCAGTACTTC. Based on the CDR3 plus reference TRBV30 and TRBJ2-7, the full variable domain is SQTIHQWPATLVQPVGSPLSLECTVEGTSNPNLYWYRQAAGRGLQLLFYSVGIGQISSEVPQNLSASRPQDRQFILSSKKLLLSDSGFYLCAWSVFTLAEQYFGPGTRLTVT.

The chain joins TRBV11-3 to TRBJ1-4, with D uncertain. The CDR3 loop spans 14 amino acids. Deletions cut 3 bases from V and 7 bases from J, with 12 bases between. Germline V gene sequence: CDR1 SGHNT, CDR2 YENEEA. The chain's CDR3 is CASSFRQASEKLFF. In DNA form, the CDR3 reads TGTGCCAGCAGCTTCCGGCAGGCGAGTGAAAAACTGTTTTTT. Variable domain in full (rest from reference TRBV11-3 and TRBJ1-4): EAGVVQSPRYKIIEKKQPVAFWCNPISGHNTLYWYLQNLGQGPELLIRYENEEAVDDSQLPKDRFSAERLKGVDSTLKIQPAELGDSAVYLCASSFRQASEKLFFGSGTQLSVL.

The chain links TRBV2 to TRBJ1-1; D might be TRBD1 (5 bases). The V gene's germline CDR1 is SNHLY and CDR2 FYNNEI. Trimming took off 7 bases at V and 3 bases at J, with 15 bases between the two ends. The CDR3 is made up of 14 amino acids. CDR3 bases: TGTGCCAGCAAGCTCAGGGTGGGTGACACTGAAGCTTTCTTT. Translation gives CASKLRVGDTEAFF.

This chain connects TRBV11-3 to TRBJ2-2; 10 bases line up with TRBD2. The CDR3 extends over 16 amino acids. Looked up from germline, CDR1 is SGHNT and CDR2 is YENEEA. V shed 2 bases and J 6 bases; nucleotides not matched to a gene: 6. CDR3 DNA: TGTGCCAGCAGCTTAAGAGCGGGAGGGCGCTCCGGGGAGCTGTTTTTT. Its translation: CASSLRAGGRSGELFF.

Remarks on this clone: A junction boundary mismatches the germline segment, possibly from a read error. CDR3 DNA sequence: TGTGCCATCGGTGACCGGCGGGACAGCCATCAGCCCCAGCATTTT. Protein sequence: CAIGDRRDSHQPQHF. The rearrangement links TRBV10-3 to TRBJ1-5; 7 bases are shared with TRBD1. Per germline, CDR1 ENHRY and CDR2 SYGVKD. The CDR3 runs to 15 residues.

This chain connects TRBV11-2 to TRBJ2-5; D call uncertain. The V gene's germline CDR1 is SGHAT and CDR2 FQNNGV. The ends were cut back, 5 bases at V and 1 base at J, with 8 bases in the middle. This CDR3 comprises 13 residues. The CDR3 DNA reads TGTGCCAGCAGCAATAGTCCCCAAGAGACCCAGTACTTC. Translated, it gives CASSNSPQETQYF.

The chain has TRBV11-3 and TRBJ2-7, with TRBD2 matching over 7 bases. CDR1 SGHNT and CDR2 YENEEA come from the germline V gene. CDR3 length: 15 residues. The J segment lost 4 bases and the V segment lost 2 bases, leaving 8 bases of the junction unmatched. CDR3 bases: TGTGCCAGCAGCTTAACGTTTGGGAGGGCGTACGAGCAGTACTTC. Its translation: CASSLTFGRAYEQYF.

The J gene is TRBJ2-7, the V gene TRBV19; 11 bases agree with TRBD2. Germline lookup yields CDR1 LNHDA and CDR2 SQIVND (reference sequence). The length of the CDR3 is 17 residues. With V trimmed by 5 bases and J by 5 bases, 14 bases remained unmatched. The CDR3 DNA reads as TGTGCCAGTAGTCCCTTCGGCACTAGCGGGAGTCAAAACGAGCAGTACTTC. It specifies CASSPFGTSGSQNEQYF.

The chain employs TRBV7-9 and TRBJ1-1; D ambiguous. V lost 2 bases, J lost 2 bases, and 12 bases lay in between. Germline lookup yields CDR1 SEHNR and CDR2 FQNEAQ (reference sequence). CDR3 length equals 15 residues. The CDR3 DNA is TGTGCCAGCAGCTTACAGGTGACGGCTAACACTGAAGCTTTCTTT. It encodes CASSLQVTANTEAFF.

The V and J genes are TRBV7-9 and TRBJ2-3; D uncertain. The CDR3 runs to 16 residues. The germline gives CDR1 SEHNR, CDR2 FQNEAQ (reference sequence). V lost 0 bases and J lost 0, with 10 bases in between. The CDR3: CASSLALVGSTDTQYF. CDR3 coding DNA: TGTGCCAGCAGCTTAGCTTTAGTGGGCAGCACAGATACGCAGTATTTT.

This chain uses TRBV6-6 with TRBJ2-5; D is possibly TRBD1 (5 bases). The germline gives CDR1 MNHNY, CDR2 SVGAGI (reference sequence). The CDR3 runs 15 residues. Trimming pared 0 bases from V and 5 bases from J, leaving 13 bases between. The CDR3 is CASSYSLLGAETQYF. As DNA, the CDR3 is TGTGCCAGCAGTTACTCGTTGCTAGGGGCGGAGACCCAGTACTTC.

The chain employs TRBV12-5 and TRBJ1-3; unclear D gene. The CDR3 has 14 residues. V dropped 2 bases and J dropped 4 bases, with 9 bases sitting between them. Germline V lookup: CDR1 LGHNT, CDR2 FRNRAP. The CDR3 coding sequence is TGTGCTAGTGGTTTGCGGGTGGAAGGAAACACCATATATTTT. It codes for CASGLRVEGNTIYF.

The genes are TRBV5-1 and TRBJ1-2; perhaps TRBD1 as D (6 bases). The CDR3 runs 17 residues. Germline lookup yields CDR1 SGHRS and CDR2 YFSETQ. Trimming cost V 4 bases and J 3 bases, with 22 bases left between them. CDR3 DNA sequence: TGCGCCAGCAGCGAAAACCCTGGGGGGGGCGCAGACTATGGCTACACCTTC. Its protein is CASSENPGGGADYGYTF.

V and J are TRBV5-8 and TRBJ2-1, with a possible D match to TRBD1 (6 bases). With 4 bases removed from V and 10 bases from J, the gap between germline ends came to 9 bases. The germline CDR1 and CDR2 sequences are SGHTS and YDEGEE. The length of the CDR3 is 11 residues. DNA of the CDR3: TGTGCCAGCAGCCTGGGACACGAGCAGTTCTTC. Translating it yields CASSLGHEQFF.

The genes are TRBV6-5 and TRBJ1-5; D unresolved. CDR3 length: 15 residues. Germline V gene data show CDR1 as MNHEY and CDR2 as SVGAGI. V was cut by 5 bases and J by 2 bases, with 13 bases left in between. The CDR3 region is CASSPTPGGNQPQHF. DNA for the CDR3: TGTGCCAGCAGTCCCACCCCCGGGGGCAATCAGCCCCAGCATTTT.

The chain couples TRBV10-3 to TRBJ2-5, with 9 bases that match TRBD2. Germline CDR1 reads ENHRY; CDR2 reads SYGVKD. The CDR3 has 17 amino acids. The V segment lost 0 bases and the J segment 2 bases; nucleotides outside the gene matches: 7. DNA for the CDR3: TGTGCCATCAGTGAGTCTTTTGCGGGAGGGACGCAAGAGACCCAGTACTTC. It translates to CAISESFAGGTQETQYF.

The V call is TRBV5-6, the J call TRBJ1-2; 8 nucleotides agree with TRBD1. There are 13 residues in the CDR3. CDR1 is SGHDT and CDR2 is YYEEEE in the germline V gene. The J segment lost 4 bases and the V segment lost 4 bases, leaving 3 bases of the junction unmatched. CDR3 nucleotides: TGTGCCAGCAGCCCCGGACAGGGCTATGGCTACACCTTC. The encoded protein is CASSPGQGYGYTF. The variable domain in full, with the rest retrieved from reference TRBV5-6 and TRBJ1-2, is DAGVTQSPTHLIKTRGQQVTLRCSPKSGHDTVSWYQQALGQGPQFIFQYYEEEERQRGNFPDRFSGHQFPNYSSELNVNALLLGDSALYLCASSPGQGYGYTFGSGTRLTVV.

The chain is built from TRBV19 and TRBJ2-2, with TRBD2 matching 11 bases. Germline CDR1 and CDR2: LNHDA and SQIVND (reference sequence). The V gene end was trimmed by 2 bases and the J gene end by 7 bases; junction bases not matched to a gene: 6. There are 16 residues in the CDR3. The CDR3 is CASSIKTSGSIGELFF. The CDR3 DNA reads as TGTGCCAGTAGTATAAAAACTAGCGGGAGTATCGGGGAGCTGTTTTTT.

This CDR3 reads CASTRGGDEKLFF. The CDR3, as DNA: TGTGCCAGTACTCGGGGGGGTGATGAAAAACTGTTTTTT. The chain links TRBV19 to TRBJ1-4; a weak D match, TRBD1 (5 bases). The CDR3 is 13 residues long. Trimming removed 7 bases from V and 6 bases from J, with 12 bases in between. Germline lookup yields CDR1 LNHDA and CDR2 SQIVND (reference sequence).